Presented here are 13 T cell receptor beta chains from one specimen sequenced in a study of T cells in women clearing cervical HPV infection. The data were produced by immunoSEQ multiplex PCR, yet TCRdb's version contains in-frame clones alone and is incomplete. In total, the table holds under 50,000 clones. Specimen: blood buffy coat. The receptors stem from a woman aged 18-70 years with a cervical HPV16 infection that either progressed to CIN3+ or cleared (not recorded which).

This CDR3 is CAWKGQPNTEAFF. CDR3 DNA, as far as it was read: TGTGCCTGGAAGGGACAGCCGAACACTGAA. V usage is TRBV30 and J usage is TRBJ1-1; the match to TRBD1 covers 7 bases. From the germline J gene comes the end of the CDR3, since the read stops 3 residues before it. Germline V gives CDR1 GTSNPN, CDR2 SVGIG (reference sequence). This CDR3 is built from 13 residues. The trim removed 4 bases at V and 1 base at J, leaving 3 bases unmatched.

With regard to this clone: The missing CDR3 end, 3 residues past where the read stops, is filled in from the germline J gene. The chain employs TRBV19 and TRBJ2-6, with D possibly matching TRBD1 (6 bases). The CDR3 has 15 residues. Trimming took off 9 bases at V and 3 bases at J, with 15 bases between the two ends. The germline V gene encodes CDR1 LNHDA and CDR2 SQIVND (reference sequence). The DNA read from the CDR3 is TGTGCCAGCGTCTCGGCAGGGGTTGGGGCCAACGTC. It yields the protein CASVSAGVGANV. The entire CDR3 protein reads CASVSAGVGANVLTF.

CDR3 sequence reads: CSVDPGAREAQYF. The CDR3 bases that were read are TGCAGCGTTGATCCGGGTGCAAGAGAGGCG. V and J are TRBV29-1 and TRBJ2-3; D unresolved. The read halts 3 residues ahead of the CDR3 end, with the missing end drawn from the germline J gene. CDR3 size: 13 residues. Germline CDR1 is SQVTM and CDR2 is ANQGSEA.

To note about this clone: The CDR3 end falls 3 residues outside the read, so it is completed with the germline J gene. This chain joins TRBV7-2 and TRBJ2-1; D not certain. Trimming removed 4 bases from V and 0 bases from J, with 4 bases in between. There are 13 residues in the CDR3. Per the germline V gene, CDR1 is SGHTA and CDR2 is FQGNSA. The CDR3 loop reads CASSSSSYNEQFF. CDR3 DNA, as far as it was read: TGTGCCAGCAGCTCCAGCTCCTACAATGAG.

A remark on this clone: Coverage ceases 3 residues before the CDR3 finishes, and the germline J gene fills in the end. The chain is built from TRBV12-3 or TRBV12-4 and TRBJ1-2; 7 nucleotides line up with TRBD1. This CDR3 contains 16 residues. The V and J ends lost 6 bases and 4 bases, in that order; junction bases with no gene match: 14. The DNA read from the CDR3 is TGTGCCAGCAGACCCGGACCCGGGACAGCCAGCTATGGC. Encoded protein: CASRPGPGTASYG. The entire CDR3 protein is CASRPGPGTASYGYTF.

For this clone: The CDR3 end lies 3 residues beyond the end of the read and is filled in from the germline J gene. This rearrangement joins TRBV18 to TRBJ1-1; 8 bases are a match to TRBD1. The germline CDR1 and CDR2 sequences are KGHSH and LQKENI. This CDR3 has 16 residues. CDR3 protein: CASSPTDRGANEKAFF. The CDR3 bases that were read are TGTGCCAGCTCACCGACCGACAGGGGCGCTAATGAAAAA.

Note on this clone: The read terminates 3 residues before the CDR3 end, so the remaining end is supplied by the germline J gene. Other DNA sequences from this sample encode an identical CDR3 as well. The chain recombines TRBV11-3 with TRBJ2-2, with 8 bases aligning to TRBD1. Per the germline V gene, CDR1 is SGHNT and CDR2 is YENEEA. V shed 6 bases and J 5 bases; nucleotides not matched to a gene: 5. The CDR3 spans 14 residues. CDR3 DNA (partial): TGTGCCAGCAGTCGTACAGGGGGGACCGGGGAG. It is translated as CASSRTGGTGE. The full CDR3 is CASSRTGGTGELFF.

Notes on this clone: With the read ending 3 residues before the CDR3 end, the germline J gene is used to fill in that end. The rearrangement uses TRBV5-1 and TRBJ1-6; 7 bases fit TRBD1. Germline-derived CDR1 and CDR2 are SGHRS and YFSETQ. The V gene end was trimmed by 4 bases and the J gene end by 6 bases; junction bases not matched to a gene: 4. CDR3 length equals 14 residues. The CDR3: CASSPGTANSPLHF. The DNA read from the CDR3 is TGCGCCAGCAGCCCCGGGACAGCTAATTCACCC.

About this clone: The read ends 3 residues early relative to the CDR3; the germline J gene fills the gap. The chain links TRBV7-9 to TRBJ2-5; D call uncertain. Germline V lookup: CDR1 SEHNR, CDR2 FQNEAQ (reference sequence). The length of the CDR3 is 11 residues. V was clipped by 3 bases and J by 6 bases, with 5 bases between them. The CDR3 is CASSFFQTQYF. The sequenced CDR3 bases are TGTGCCAGCAGCTTCTTTCAGACC. Together with reference TRBV7-9 and TRBJ2-5, the CDR3 gives the full variable domain: DTGVSQNPRHKITKRGQNVTFRCDPISEHNRLYWYRQTLGQGPEFLTYFQNEAQLEKSRLLSDRFSAERPKGSFSTLEIQRTEQGDSAMYLCASSFFQTQYFGPGTRLLVL.

To note about this clone: The sequenced fragment ends 3 residues before the CDR3 boundary, so the rest is inferred from the germline J gene. The chain combines TRBV5-3 with TRBJ2-3; D may be TRBD1 or TRBD2 (6 bases each). TRBV5-3 is flagged as an ORF with uncertain function. The CDR3 is 14 residues long. V was shortened by 7 bases and J by 3 bases, with 15 bases between the two germline ends. The CDR3 spells CARAYREETDTQYF. Incomplete CDR3 DNA: TGTGCCAGAGCTTACAGGGAGGAAACAGATACG.

Details on this clone: The CDR3 extends 3 residues past the end of the read, so its final part is completed from the germline J gene. The genes are TRBV5-1 and TRBJ2-2; D gene unclear. CDR3 length equals 14 residues. Germline CDR1 SGHRS, CDR2 YFSETQ. Trimming stripped 4 bases from V and 3 bases from J, with 10 bases between. CDR3 bases read: TGCGCCAGCAGCCGCGACAAGGACACCGGGGAG. Translated, it gives CASSRDKDTGE. The whole CDR3 sequence reads CASSRDKDTGELFF.

As for this clone: An end of the junction differs from the germline gene, which may be a read error. The observed sequence ends 3 residues before the CDR3 terminus, with the missing tail filled in from the germline J gene. The chain links TRBV6-2 or TRBV6-3 to TRBJ2-1; D ambiguous. Germline CDR1 MNHEY, CDR2 SVGEGT. CDR3 length: 15 amino acids. The sequenced part of the CDR3 DNA is TGTGCCAGCTGTTACATCAACGGGTCATTCAATGAG. Translating it yields CASCYINGSFNE. From start to end, the CDR3 is CASCYINGSFNEQFF.

As for this clone: The CDR3 is cut off 3 residues early in the read; its end comes from the germline J gene. The chain is built from TRBV2 and TRBJ1-2; 7 bases map to TRBD1. With 5 bases clipped from V and 7 bases from J, the junction kept 10 bases outside the gene matches. The CDR3 has 14 amino acids. CDR1 is SNHLY, CDR2 FYNNEI, per germline. CDR3 DNA (partial): TGTGCCAGCAGTTTTACGGAGGGGGCCCTTGGC. Protein sequence: CASSFTEGALG. The whole CDR3 sequence is CASSFTEGALGYTF.